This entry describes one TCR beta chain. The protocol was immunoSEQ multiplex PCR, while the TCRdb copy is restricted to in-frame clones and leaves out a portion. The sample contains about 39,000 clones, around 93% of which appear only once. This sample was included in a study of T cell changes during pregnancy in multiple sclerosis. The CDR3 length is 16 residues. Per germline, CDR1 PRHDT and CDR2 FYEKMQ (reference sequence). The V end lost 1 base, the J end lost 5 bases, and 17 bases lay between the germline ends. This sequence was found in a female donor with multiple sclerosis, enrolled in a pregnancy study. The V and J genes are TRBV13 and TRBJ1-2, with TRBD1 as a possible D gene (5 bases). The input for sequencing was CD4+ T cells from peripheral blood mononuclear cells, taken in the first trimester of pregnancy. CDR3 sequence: CASSLEGQGLAYGYTF. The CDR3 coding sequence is TGTGCCAGCAGCTTAGAGGGCCAGGGCCTGGCTTATGGCTACACCTTC.